This T cell receptor beta chain was recorded in a study of T cells in Graves' hyperthyroidism and ophthalmopathy. Whole-study findings and limits: Classification by a 13 V-J model distinguished ophthalmopathy from stable hyperthyroidism.

A word on this clonotype: What it recognizes is unknown. The junction differs from germline at one of its ends, possibly a read error.

CDR1 and CDR2 (germline): SGHTA, FQGTGA. This CDR3 has 15 residues. Template material for amplifying TCR beta CDR3 regions consisted of RNA transcripts. First-round RT-PCR targeting the TCR CDR3 was performed with the HTBI primer set. MiXCR, run by TCRdb on the multiplex PCR reads, gives a single entry per CDR3 protein. This sample yields some 760,000 distinct CDR3 sequences, of which approximately 14% are seen a single time; 10% belongs to the top ten. Material for sequencing was blood. The rearrangement links TRBV7-3 to TRBJ2-1; TRBD1 aligns across 7 bases. The receptor was isolated from a woman between 18 and 29 years old with Graves' hyperthyroidism. The CDR3, as DNA: TGTGCCAGCAGCTCGAATGGGGGACAGCTCAATGAGCAGTCCTTC. Translation gives CASSSNGGQLNEQSF.